This passage covers 16 T cell receptor beta chains from one sample sequenced in a study of beta chain features in type 1 diabetes. Whole-study results and caveats: For Type 1 diabetes patients, all four CD4+ subsets carried TCRB CDR3s that were moderately but significantly shorter.

The investigators reverse transcribed all of the isolated RNA, so they sequenced expressed TCRB transcripts. Data came from immunoSEQ multiplex PCR; TCRdb stores just in-frame clones and leaves some out. The repertoire holds 300,000 to 400,000 clones, with about 10% as singletons. No cognate antigen is known for these TCRs. The sample consisted of central memory CD4+ T cells from blood. The receptors originated from a young man with type 1 diabetes.

There are many counts of this clone. The chain uses TRBV10-3 and TRBJ2-1; 7 bases map to TRBD2. Germline trimming cut 0 bases from V and 7 bases from J; bases unmatched to any gene: 15. CDR1 and CDR2 from the germline V gene are ENHRY and SYGVKD. This CDR3 region has 18 residues. CDR3 residues: CAISESIQRGVGKNEQFF. The CDR3 coding sequence is TGTGCCATCAGTGAGTCGATTCAACGGGGGGTCGGGAAGAATGAGCAGTTCTTC.

This clone turned up a few times. The V and J genes are TRBV28 and TRBJ2-4, with a possible D match to TRBD1 (6 bases). The CDR3 runs 14 residues. Trimming removed 6 bases at V and 7 bases at J, with 16 bases between. The germline V gene encodes CDR1 MDHEN and CDR2 SYDVKM. CDR3 residues: CASRKKQGWNIQYF. The CDR3 nucleotides are TGTGCCAGCAGGAAAAAACAGGGTTGGAACATTCAGTACTTC.

This chain connects TRBV5-6 to TRBJ2-7; TRBD1 matches at 8 bases. Germline V CDR1 and CDR2: SGHDT, YYEEEE. The CDR3 sequence is 14 residues long. V lost 4 bases and J lost 1; bases outside the gene matches: 4. Written as DNA, the CDR3 is TGTGCCAGCAGCCCGGGACAGGAGTCCTACGAGCAGTACTTC. Translating gives CASSPGQESYEQYF.

This clone was detected a few times. As DNA, the CDR3 is TGTGCCAGCAGCTCGACAGGTTTCGCCCACAATGAGCAGTTCTTC. Translated: CASSSTGFAHNEQFF. The rearrangement uses TRBV5-4 and TRBJ2-1; tentatively, D is TRBD1 (6 bases). This CDR3 region has 15 residues. The V gene lost 3 bases and the J gene lost 5 bases, with 15 bases spanning the gap. CDR1 and CDR2 (germline): SGHNT, YYREEE (reference sequence).

This clone was observed many times. V and J are TRBV27 and TRBJ2-3; 12 bases are a match to TRBD2. From germline, CDR1 is MNHEY and CDR2 SMNVEV (reference sequence). Trimming removed 4 bases from V and 5 bases from J; junction bases left unmatched: 4. This CDR3 has 15 amino acids. The CDR3 spells CASSSGLAGRDTQYF. CDR3 in DNA: TGTGCCAGCAGTTCCGGACTAGCGGGACGAGATACGCAGTATTTT.

The chain joins TRBV7-9 to TRBJ1-4; a weak D match, TRBD1 (5 bases). The CDR3 has 14 residues. The ends were cut back, 5 bases at V and 10 bases at J, with 17 bases in the middle. Germline V CDR1 and CDR2: SEHNR, FQNEAQ (reference sequence). CDR3 residues: CASSAGIFSGKLFF. For the CDR3, the DNA is TGTGCCAGCAGCGCAGGGATTTTCTCGGGAAAACTGTTTTTT.

This clone has ten or more counts. This chain joins TRBV9 and TRBJ2-3; possibly TRBD2 for D (5 bases). V dropped 4 bases and J dropped 0 bases, with 15 bases sitting between them. The CDR3 spans 16 residues. Germline CDR1 SGDLS, CDR2 YYNGEE. The CDR3 spells CASSPRSRESTDTQYF. As DNA, the CDR3 is TGTGCCAGCAGCCCCCGTTCGAGGGAGAGCACAGATACGCAGTATTTT.

The CDR3 region is CAWNPASARINYGYTF. DNA for the CDR3: TGTGCCTGGAATCCCGCATCAGCCCGGATTAACTATGGCTACACCTTC. The chain combines TRBV30 with TRBJ1-2, with no clear D. Trimming took 4 bases from V and 1 from J, leaving 19 bases between them. Per the germline V gene, CDR1 is GTSNPN and CDR2 is SVGIG (reference sequence). This CDR3 comprises 16 residues.

This clone was detected a few times. This chain joins TRBV27 and TRBJ2-6; unclear D gene. This CDR3 has 14 residues. The germline gives CDR1 MNHEY, CDR2 SMNVEV (reference sequence). Between the trimmed V and J ends, which lost 8 bases and 0 bases, there was a span of 8 bases. The DNA for the CDR3 is TGTGCCAGCTGGCCAGGCTCTGGGGCCAACGTCCTGACTTTC. Encoded protein: CASWPGSGANVLTF.

The gene calls are TRBV9 and TRBJ2-7, with D possibly matching TRBD1 (6 bases). V was cut by 4 bases and J by 3 bases, with 11 bases left in between. Germline-derived CDR1 and CDR2 are SGDLS and YYNGEE. This CDR3 is 13 amino acids long. The CDR3 is CASSKRTDYEQYF. The CDR3 DNA reads TGTGCCAGCAGCAAGAGGACAGACTACGAGCAGTACTTC. Together with reference TRBV9 and TRBJ2-7, the CDR3 gives the full variable domain: DSGVTQTPKHLITATGQRVTLRCSPRSGDLSVYWYQQSLDQGLQFLIQYYNGEERAKGNILERFSAQQFPDLHSELNLSSLELGDSALYFCASSKRTDYEQYFGPGTRLTVT.

This clone was observed a few times. V is TRBV6-5 and J is TRBJ1-2; no firm D call. The germline V and J ends were trimmed by 0 bases and 3 bases, with 8 bases remaining between them. This CDR3 is 14 amino acids long. Germline V CDR1 and CDR2: MNHEY, SVGAGI. The CDR3 nucleotides read TGTGCCAGCAGTTACTCCCCCCGGGACTATGGCTACACCTTC. Its protein is CASSYSPRDYGYTF.

CDR3 in amino acids: CASSPWLQGDEAFF. The DNA of the CDR3 is TGTGCCAGCAGCCCTTGGTTGCAGGGGGATGAAGCTTTCTTT. J is TRBJ1-1 and V is TRBV5-8, with 7 bases aligning to TRBD1. CDR3 length equals 14 residues. Germline values: CDR1 SGHTS, CDR2 YDEGEE. J was trimmed by 7 bases and V by 4 bases; bases with no gene match: 10.

This clone was detected a few times. The chain combines TRBV28 with TRBJ2-3; D ambiguous. This CDR3 region has 15 residues. V lost 7 bases, J lost 0 bases, and 14 bases lay in between. In germline, CDR1 is MDHEN, CDR2 SYDVKM. The CDR3 reads CASTIGSTSTDTQYF. CDR3 nucleotide sequence: TGTGCCAGCACCATAGGGTCAACTAGCACAGATACGCAGTATTTT. The full variable domain, in which reference TRBV28 and TRBJ2-3 provide the parts outside the CDR3, is DVKVTQSSRYLVKRTGEKVFLECVQDMDHENMFWYRQDPGLGLRLIYFSYDVKMKEKGDIPEGYSVSREKKERFSLILESASTNQTSMYLCASTIGSTSTDTQYFGPGTRLTVL.

The chain couples TRBV6-5 to TRBJ1-5; 8 bases map to TRBD1. Germline V gives CDR1 MNHEY, CDR2 SVGAGI. The length of the CDR3 is 13 residues. With V trimmed by 8 bases and J by 5 bases, 5 bases remained unmatched. DNA of the CDR3: TGTGCCAGCGAGCTGACAGGGGATCAGCCCCAGCATTTT. This codes for CASELTGDQPQHF.

This clone showed up just a few times. V and J are TRBV6-1 and TRBJ2-5, with 8 bases aligning to TRBD1. CDR1 is MNHNS, CDR2 SASEGT, per germline. The CDR3 has 13 residues. V trimming: 8 bases; J trimming: 5 bases; junction bases outside the gene matches: 7. Written as DNA, the CDR3 is TGTGCCAGCCGGACAGGGCCAAGGGAGACCCAGTACTTC. Translating gives CASRTGPRETQYF.

The chain carries TRBV7-9 and TRBJ2-2; 8 bases map to TRBD1. V lost 5 bases and J lost 5; bases outside the gene matches: 7. The CDR3 runs to 15 residues. CDR1 SEHNR and CDR2 FQNEAQ come from the germline V gene (reference sequence). CDR3 bases: TGTGCCAGCAGCCTTGGGACAGGCACGACCGGGGAGCTGTTTTTT. Amino acids: CASSLGTGTTGELFF.